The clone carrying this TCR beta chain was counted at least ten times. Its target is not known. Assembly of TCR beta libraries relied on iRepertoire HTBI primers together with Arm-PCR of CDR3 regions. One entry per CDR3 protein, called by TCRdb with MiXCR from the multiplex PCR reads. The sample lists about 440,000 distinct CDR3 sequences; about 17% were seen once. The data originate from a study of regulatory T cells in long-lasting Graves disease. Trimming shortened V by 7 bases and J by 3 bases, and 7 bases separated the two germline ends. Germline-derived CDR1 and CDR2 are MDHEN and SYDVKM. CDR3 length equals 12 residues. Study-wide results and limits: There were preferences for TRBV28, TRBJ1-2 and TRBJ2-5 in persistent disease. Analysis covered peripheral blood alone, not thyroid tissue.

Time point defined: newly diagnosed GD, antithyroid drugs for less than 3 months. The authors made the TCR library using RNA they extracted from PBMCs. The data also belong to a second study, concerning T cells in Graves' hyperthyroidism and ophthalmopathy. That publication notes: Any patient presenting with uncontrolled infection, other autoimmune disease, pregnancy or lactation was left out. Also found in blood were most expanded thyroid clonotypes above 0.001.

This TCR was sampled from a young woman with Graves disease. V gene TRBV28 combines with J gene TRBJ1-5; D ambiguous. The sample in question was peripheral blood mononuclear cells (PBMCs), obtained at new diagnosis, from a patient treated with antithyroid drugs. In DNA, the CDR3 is TGTGCCAGCAAGCAGAACAATCAGCCCCAGCATTTT. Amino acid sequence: CASKQNNQPQHF.